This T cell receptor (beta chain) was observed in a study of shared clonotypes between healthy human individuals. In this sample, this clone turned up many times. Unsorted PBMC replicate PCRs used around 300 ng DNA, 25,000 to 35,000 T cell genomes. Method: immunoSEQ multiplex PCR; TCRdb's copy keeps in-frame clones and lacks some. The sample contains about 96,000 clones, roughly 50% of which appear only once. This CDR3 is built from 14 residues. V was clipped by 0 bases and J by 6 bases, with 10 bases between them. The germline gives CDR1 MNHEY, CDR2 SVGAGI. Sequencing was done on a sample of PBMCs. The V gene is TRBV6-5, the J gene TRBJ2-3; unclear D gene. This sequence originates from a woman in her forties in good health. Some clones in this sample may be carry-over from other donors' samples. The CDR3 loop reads CASSYSASRDTQYF. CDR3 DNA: TGTGCCAGCAGTTACTCTGCCTCCCGGGATACGCAGTATTTT.